These 22 T cell receptor beta chains were sequenced from one sample in a study of radiotherapy plus CTLA-4 blockade in lung cancer. The repertoire was sequenced with immunoSEQ multiplex PCR; TCRdb's copy has only in-frame clones and lacks some. The sample lists tens of thousands of clones, 60% to 85% seen once, with 4% in the top ten. The material was peripheral blood, obtained from a patient treated with radiotherapy plus ipilimumab. The receptors originated from a human donor with non-small cell lung cancer who had a partial response to radiotherapy plus ipilimumab. Some clones in this sample may be carry-over from other donors' samples.

The chain is built from TRBV28 and TRBJ2-1; 7 nucleotides match TRBD1. Germline loops: CDR1 MDHEN, CDR2 SYDVKM. J gave up 6 bases and V 4 bases, and 15 bases lay outside the gene matches. The CDR3 loop spans 17 amino acids. The CDR3 DNA follows: TGTGCCAGCAGTTCCCCCTCGACAGGGCCGTTTGGCAATGAGCAGTTCTTC. It translates to CASSSPSTGPFGNEQFF.

The chain combines TRBV7-2 with TRBJ2-2; TRBD2 agrees at 8 bases. V shed 5 bases, J shed 5 bases, and the junction held 10 bases outside the gene matches. This CDR3 spans 16 amino acids. Germline CDR1 reads SGHTA; CDR2 reads FQGNSA. The DNA of the CDR3 is TGTGCCAGCAGCGCCTTCAGCGGGAGTCGGACCGGGGAGCTGTTTTTT. It yields the protein CASSAFSGSRTGELFF.

V is TRBV18 and J is TRBJ1-2; TRBD1 matches at 9 bases. This CDR3 is built from 13 residues. Germline CDR1 and CDR2: KGHSH and LQKENI. Unmatched junction bases numbered 5, after V lost 6 bases and J lost 6 bases. Here the CDR3 DNA reads TGTGCCAGCTCGCCGGGACAGGGTAATGGCTACACCTTC. Encoded protein: CASSPGQGNGYTF.

This clone was observed a few times. The CDR3: CASSLDGRDSGELFF. In DNA, the CDR3 is TGCGCCAGCAGCTTGGACGGGAGGGATTCCGGGGAGCTGTTTTTT. The chain recombines TRBV5-1 with TRBJ2-2, with TRBD2 matching over 8 bases. This CDR3 comprises 15 residues. The V gene end was trimmed by 0 bases and the J gene end by 6 bases; junction bases not matched to a gene: 4. CDR1 and CDR2 from the germline V gene are SGHRS and YFSETQ.

CDR3 amino acids: CASSQVGGSNYGYTF. The CDR3 bases are TGCGCCAGCAGCCAAGTTGGAGGGAGCAACTATGGCTACACCTTC. The genes are TRBV4-1 and TRBJ1-2; D uncertain. The CDR3 is 15 amino acids. Per germline, CDR1 MGHRA and CDR2 YSYEKL. V was pared by 1 base and J by 2 bases, with 11 bases between.

The V and J genes are TRBV19 and TRBJ2-1; a weak D match, TRBD1 (6 bases). In germline, CDR1 is LNHDA, CDR2 SQIVND (reference sequence). V was trimmed by 6 bases and J by 4 bases, leaving 19 bases between them. The CDR3 is 16 residues long. Here the CDR3 DNA reads TGTGCCAGTAGGCCCGTTGGGGGCTCGTTTTACAATGAGCAGTTCTTC. Encoded protein: CASRPVGGSFYNEQFF.

This chain connects TRBV6-5 to TRBJ2-7; 10 bases are a match to TRBD2. The CDR3 has 14 residues. Unmatched junction bases numbered 3, after V lost 5 bases and J lost 2 bases. Germline V gene lookup returns CDR1 MNHEY and CDR2 SVGAGI. The CDR3 bases are TGTGCCAGCAGTCGACTAGCGGGTACCTACGAGCAGTACTTC. Translating it yields CASSRLAGTYEQYF.

This clone was observed a handful of times. The gene calls are TRBV6-5 and TRBJ2-7; possible D gene TRBD2, 6 bases. Trimming stripped 6 bases from V and 7 bases from J, with 13 bases between. This CDR3 is 12 amino acids long. Germline V gives CDR1 MNHEY, CDR2 SVGAGI. DNA for the CDR3: TGTGCCAGCAGCAAGGAGGGTTGGGAGCAGTACTTC. It is translated as CASSKEGWEQYF.

The chain employs TRBV7-9 and TRBJ2-4, with TRBD2 as a possible D gene (5 bases). V shed 5 bases and J shed 8 bases, with 13 bases lying between them. This CDR3 region has 13 residues. Germline V gives CDR1 SEHNR, CDR2 FQNEAQ (reference sequence). CDR3 amino acids: CASSPEGSDIQYF. The CDR3 nucleotides read TGTGCCAGCAGCCCCGAGGGATCCGACATTCAGTACTTC.

The rearrangement joins TRBV28 to TRBJ2-1, with a possible D match to TRBD2 (5 bases). CDR3 length: 13 amino acids. Germline CDR1 reads MDHEN; CDR2 reads SYDVKM. V lost 6 bases and J lost 7, with 13 bases in between. The CDR3: CASSPNSANEQFF. CDR3 in DNA: TGTGCCAGCAGCCCTAATAGCGCGAATGAGCAGTTCTTC.

The chain carries TRBV28 and TRBJ2-1, with TRBD2 identical over 7 bases. J lost 8 bases, V lost 1 base, and 2 bases had no gene match. The CDR3 is made up of 13 amino acids. Germline V gene data show CDR1 as MDHEN and CDR2 as SYDVKM. The CDR3 coding sequence is TGTGCCAGCAGTTTATATGGGGGGGATGAGCAGTTCTTC. Translated, it gives CASSLYGGDEQFF.

The genes are TRBV5-6 and TRBJ2-3; 8 bases line up with TRBD2. Looked up from germline, CDR1 is SGHDT and CDR2 is YYEEEE. V shed 4 bases and J 1 base; nucleotides not matched to a gene: 2. The CDR3 has 14 residues. As DNA, the CDR3 is TGTGCCAGCAGCCTGCGGGGGGGCACAGATACGCAGTATTTT. As protein: CASSLRGGTDTQYF.

The chain combines TRBV30 with TRBJ2-3; 8 nucleotides agree with TRBD2. The V gene's germline CDR1 is GTSNPN and CDR2 SVGIG (reference sequence). The CDR3 is made up of 14 amino acids. V lost 1 base, J lost 0 bases, and 0 bases stayed unmatched. The CDR3 protein is CAWSGLASTDTQYF. CDR3 DNA sequence: TGTGCCTGGAGTGGACTAGCGAGCACAGATACGCAGTATTTT.

The rearrangement links TRBV5-1 to TRBJ2-7; TRBD1 matches at 8 bases. V trimming: 0 bases; J trimming: 6 bases; junction bases outside the gene matches: 5. Germline V lookup: CDR1 SGHRS, CDR2 YFSETQ. The CDR3 is 14 amino acids. The CDR3 region has the DNA TGCGCCAGCAGCTTGGGACAGGGGTCGACCGAGCAGTACTTC. Residues: CASSLGQGSTEQYF.

This clone turned up a few times. This chain links TRBV5-7 with TRBJ1-3; maybe TRBD1 (6 bases). Being an ORF, TRBV5-7 has a function that is uncertain. This CDR3 comprises 14 residues. Trimming removed 0 bases at V and 4 bases at J, with 8 bases between. CDR3 in DNA: TGTGCCAGCAGCTTGGTAGGGACAGGAAACACCATATATTTT. Its translation: CASSLVGTGNTIYF.

The CDR3 sequence is CASSESLGTYNEQFF. Here the CDR3 DNA reads TGTGCCAGCAGTGAGTCTCTCGGGACCTACAATGAGCAGTTCTTC. The chain employs TRBV6-4 and TRBJ2-1, with D perhaps matching TRBD2 (5 bases). Germline CDR1 and CDR2: MRHNA and SNTAGT. The germline V and J ends were trimmed by 3 bases and 2 bases, with 11 bases remaining between them. The CDR3 is 15 residues long.

The chain links TRBV7-2 to TRBJ1-6, with 8 bases matching TRBD1. The CDR3 contains 15 residues. The ends lost 1 base at V and 9 bases at J; junction bases unmatched: 5. Germline CDR1 is SGHTA and CDR2 is FQGNSA. The CDR3 loop reads CASSLGTGTFSPLHF. For the CDR3, the DNA is TGTGCCAGCAGCTTAGGGACAGGGACTTTTTCACCCCTCCACTTT.

The chain links TRBV5-1 to TRBJ1-1; 10 bases line up with TRBD1. V shed 2 bases and J 7 bases; nucleotides not matched to a gene: 14. Germline CDR1 reads SGHRS; CDR2 reads YFSETQ. There are 17 residues in the CDR3. The CDR3 DNA is TGCGCCAGCAGCTTAGGCCTAAACCGGGACAGGGGTGGTGAAGCTTTCTTT. Translated: CASSLGLNRDRGGEAFF.

The chain employs TRBV7-2 and TRBJ2-2, with 8 bases identical to TRBD2. Trimming at V came to 5 bases and at J to 2 bases, leaving 10 bases not matched to a gene. Per the germline V gene, CDR1 is SGHTA and CDR2 is FQGNSA. The CDR3 has 17 residues. CDR3: CASSRTDGLANTGELFF. The CDR3 DNA follows: TGTGCCAGCAGCCGAACAGACGGACTAGCCAACACCGGGGAGCTGTTTTTT.

The chain uses TRBV5-1 and TRBJ2-7; 9 bases map to TRBD2. The germline CDR1 and CDR2 sequences are SGHRS and YFSETQ. J gave up 2 bases and V 0 bases, and 9 bases lay outside the gene matches. The CDR3 is made up of 17 amino acids. The CDR3 spells CASSLGVFRGRAYEQYF. The DNA of the CDR3 is TGCGCCAGCAGCTTGGGGGTCTTCCGCGGGAGGGCCTACGAGCAGTACTTC.

This chain links TRBV27 with TRBJ1-2, with 8 nucleotides matching TRBD1. The CDR3 length is 16 residues. Germline V gives CDR1 MNHEY, CDR2 SMNVEV (reference sequence). V shed 6 bases, J shed 1 base, and the junction held 10 bases outside the gene matches. The CDR3 is CASSLLGQGFNYGYTF. In DNA, the CDR3 is TGTGCCAGCAGCCTTCTCGGACAGGGCTTTAACTATGGCTACACCTTC.

The chain links TRBV19 to TRBJ2-2; D perhaps matches TRBD1 (6 bases). Germline assignment: CDR1 LNHDA and CDR2 SQIVND (reference sequence). This CDR3 is built from 13 residues. V lost 5 bases and J lost 6, with 10 bases in between. CDR3 residues: CASSQGMPGELFF. DNA for the CDR3: TGTGCCAGTAGTCAGGGGATGCCCGGGGAGCTGTTTTTT. Full variable domain (missing parts from reference TRBV19 and TRBJ2-2): DGGITQSPKYLFRKEGQNVTLSCEQNLNHDAMYWYRQDPGQGLRLIYYSQIVNDFQKGDIAEGYSVSREKKESFPLTVTSAQKNPTAFYLCASSQGMPGELFFGEGSRLTVL.